Listed below are T cell receptor beta chains from one sample, sequenced in a study of T cells after yellow fever vaccination. MiXCR was run by TCRdb on the 5' RACE reads, yielding one entry per CDR3 protein. This sample yields around 100,000 distinct CDR3 sequences, of which 7% to 8.5% are seen a single time; over 25% belongs to the top ten. The material was CD8+ T cells sorted from PBMCs, obtained 45 days after the yellow fever booster vaccination. The receptors shown here come from a young man who received the YFV17D yellow fever vaccine. Both conserved end residues are trimmed from each CDR3.

v_gene	j_gene	CDR3aa
TRBV5-6	TRBJ1-2	ASSRGQIYT
TRBV6-1	TRBJ2-3	ASRLGGGPSTDTQY
TRBV7-6	TRBJ2-5	ASSGEGEQVQETQY
TRBV29-1	TRBJ2-7	SVEDYYEQY
TRBV5-1	TRBJ2-3	ASSSSTYEITDTQY
TRBV6-2/TRBV6-3	TRBJ2-5	ASSYGVVETQY
TRBV29-1	TRBJ2-7	SVVLTDRVYEQY
TRBV15	TRBJ1-4	ATSRDTGAVEKLF
TRBV6-2/TRBV6-3	TRBJ1-1	ASKFGPGAEAF
TRBV10-1	TRBJ1-1	ASSRGTEAF
TRBV7-9	TRBJ2-1	ASSSDRDQNNEQF
TRBV29-1	TRBJ1-2	SVATGNYGYT
TRBV19	TRBJ2-5	DDGRRETQY
TRBV6-5	TRBJ1-1	ASSYSFQGEAF
TRBV29-1	TRBJ2-1	SVVTPTGGDEQF
TRBV28	TRBJ2-1	ASTARSLAGGLYNEQF
TRBV4-2	TRBJ1-1	ASSQDVADTEAF
TRBV30	TRBJ2-7	AWGQQSNEQY
TRBV27	TRBJ2-5	ASSFQLSETQY
TRBV3-1	TRBJ1-5	ASSPGGTYSNQPQH
TRBV11-2	TRBJ2-5	ASSTQGYQETQY
TRBV20-1	TRBJ2-3	SAVLGGDTQY
TRBV5-8	TRBJ2-1	ASSLRTGDNEQF
TRBV29-1	TRBJ2-1	SVGGQGVYNEQF
TRBV7-6	TRBJ2-3	ASSDQYSHTDTQY
TRBV7-9	TRBJ2-3	ASMTGTGGTDTQY
TRBV27	TRBJ2-7	ASSSDAGQYLEQY
TRBV7-2	TRBJ1-1	ASSPQGRGQMNTEAF
TRBV6-1	TRBJ2-5	ASARRDRTLQETQY
TRBV4-3	TRBJ2-7	ASSQEVAGPYEQY
TRBV30	TRBJ2-2	AWSEPGQANTGELF
TRBV15	TRBJ2-2	ATSIERQGVLRNTGELF
TRBV12-3/TRBV12-4	TRBJ1-5	ASTRGGGQPQH
TRBV25-1	TRBJ2-3	ASSKDRGTDTQY
TRBV12-3/TRBV12-4	TRBJ2-7	ASGAGMNEQY
TRBV12-3/TRBV12-4	TRBJ2-1	AITGGRLNNEQF
TRBV5-6	TRBJ2-7	ASSWGGYEQY
TRBV27	TRBJ2-1	ASSLQRGTYNEQF
TRBV7-2	TRBJ2-3	ASSVRQTGGAFDTQY
TRBV27	TRBJ2-5	ASSLPDSTQY
TRBV5-1	TRBJ2-5	ASSPTPGLLEETQY
TRBV4-2	TRBJ2-5	ASSQMGARETQY
TRBV13	TRBJ2-7	ASSAEVRNEQY
TRBV6-5	TRBJ2-3	ASSYGRLADADTQY
TRBV28	TRBJ2-7	ASRGAGQPYEQY
TRBV4-1	TRBJ2-5	ASSQVWTSQETQY